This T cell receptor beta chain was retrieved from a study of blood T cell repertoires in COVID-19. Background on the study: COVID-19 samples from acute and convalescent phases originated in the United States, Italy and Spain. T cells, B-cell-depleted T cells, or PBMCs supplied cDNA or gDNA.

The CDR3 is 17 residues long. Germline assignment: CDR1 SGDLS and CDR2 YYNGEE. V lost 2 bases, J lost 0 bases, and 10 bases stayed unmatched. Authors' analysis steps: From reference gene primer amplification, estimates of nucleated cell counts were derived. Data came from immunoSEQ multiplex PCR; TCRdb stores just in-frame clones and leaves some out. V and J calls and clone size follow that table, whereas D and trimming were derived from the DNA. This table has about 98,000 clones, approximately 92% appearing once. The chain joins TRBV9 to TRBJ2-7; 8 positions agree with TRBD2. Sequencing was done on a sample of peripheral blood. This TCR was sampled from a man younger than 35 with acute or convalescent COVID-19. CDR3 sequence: CASSVSVSGTYSYEQYF. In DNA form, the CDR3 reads TGTGCCAGCAGCGTTTCGGTTAGCGGGACGTACTCCTACGAGCAGTACTTC.